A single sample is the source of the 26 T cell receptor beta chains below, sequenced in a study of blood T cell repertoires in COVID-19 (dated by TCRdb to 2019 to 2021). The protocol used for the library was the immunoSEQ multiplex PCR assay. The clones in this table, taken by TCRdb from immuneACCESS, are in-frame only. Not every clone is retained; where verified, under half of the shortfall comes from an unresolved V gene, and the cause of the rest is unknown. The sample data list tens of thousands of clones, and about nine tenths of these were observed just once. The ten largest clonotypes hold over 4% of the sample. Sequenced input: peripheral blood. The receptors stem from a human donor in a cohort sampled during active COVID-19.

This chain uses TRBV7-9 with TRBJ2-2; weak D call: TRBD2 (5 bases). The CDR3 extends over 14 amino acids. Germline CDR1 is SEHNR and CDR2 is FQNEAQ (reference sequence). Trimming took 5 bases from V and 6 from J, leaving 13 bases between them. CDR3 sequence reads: CASSPDWGAGELFF. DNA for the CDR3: TGTGCCAGCAGCCCCGATTGGGGAGCCGGGGAGCTGTTTTTT.

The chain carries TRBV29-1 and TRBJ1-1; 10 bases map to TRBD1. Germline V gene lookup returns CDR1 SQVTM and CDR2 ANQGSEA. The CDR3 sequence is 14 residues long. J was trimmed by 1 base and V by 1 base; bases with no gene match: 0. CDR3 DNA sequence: TGCAGCGTTGAAGGACAGGGGGCGAACACTGAAGCTTTCTTT. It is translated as CSVEGQGANTEAFF.

Written as DNA, the CDR3 is TGCGCCAGCAGCTTGGTTGGACTAGCCTACAATGAGCAGTTCTTC. Protein product: CASSLVGLAYNEQFF. This sequence joins TRBV5-1 and TRBJ2-1, with 7 bases identical to TRBD2. The CDR3 runs to 15 residues. CDR1 is SGHRS, CDR2 YFSETQ, per germline. V gave up 0 bases and J gave up 2 bases; unmatched junction bases: 2.

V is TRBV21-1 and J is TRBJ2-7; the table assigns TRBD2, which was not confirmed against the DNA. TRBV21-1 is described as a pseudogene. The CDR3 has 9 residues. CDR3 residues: CASRVGQYF. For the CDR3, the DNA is TGTGCCAGCAGGGTCGGGCAGTACTTC.

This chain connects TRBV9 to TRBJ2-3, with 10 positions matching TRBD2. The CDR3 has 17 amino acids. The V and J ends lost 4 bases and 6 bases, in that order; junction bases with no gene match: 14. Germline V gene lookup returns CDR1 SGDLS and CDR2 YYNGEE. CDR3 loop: CASSRSSGRALTDTQYF. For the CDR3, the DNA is TGTGCCAGCAGCCGTAGCAGCGGGAGGGCCTTGACGGATACGCAGTATTTT.

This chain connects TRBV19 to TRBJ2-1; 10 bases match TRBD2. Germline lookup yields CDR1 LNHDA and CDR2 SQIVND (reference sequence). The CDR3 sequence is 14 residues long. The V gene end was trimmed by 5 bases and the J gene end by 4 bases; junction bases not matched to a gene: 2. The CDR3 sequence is CASSLTSGYNEQFF. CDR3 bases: TGTGCCAGTAGTCTGACTAGCGGGTACAATGAGCAGTTCTTC.

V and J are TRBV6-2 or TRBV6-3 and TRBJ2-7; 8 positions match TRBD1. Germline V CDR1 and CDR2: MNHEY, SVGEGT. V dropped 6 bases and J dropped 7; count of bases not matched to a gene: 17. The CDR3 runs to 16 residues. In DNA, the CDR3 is TGTGCCAGCAGCCACGGGGCTCAGGGGGCGGAGAGAGAGCAGTACTTC. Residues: CASSHGAQGAEREQYF.

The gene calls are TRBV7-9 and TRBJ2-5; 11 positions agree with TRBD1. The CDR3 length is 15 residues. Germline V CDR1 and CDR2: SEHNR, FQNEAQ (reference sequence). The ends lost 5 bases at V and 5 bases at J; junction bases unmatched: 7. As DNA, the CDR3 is TGTGCCAGCAGCCCCGGACAGGGGGCAGGGGAGACCCAGTACTTC. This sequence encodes CASSPGQGAGETQYF.

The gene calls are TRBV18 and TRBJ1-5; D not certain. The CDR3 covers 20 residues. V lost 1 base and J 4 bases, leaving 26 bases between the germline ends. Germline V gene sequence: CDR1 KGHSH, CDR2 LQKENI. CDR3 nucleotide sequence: TGTGCCAGCTCACCACAGCCGCTTAGTGGAGAGGGCTTAGCAAATCAGCCCCAGCATTTT. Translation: CASSPQPLSGEGLANQPQHF.

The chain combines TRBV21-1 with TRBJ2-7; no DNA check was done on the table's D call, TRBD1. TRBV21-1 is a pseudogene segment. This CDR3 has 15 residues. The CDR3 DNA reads TGTGCCAGCATCTTGGACAACCCCGCCTACTACGAGCAGTACTTC. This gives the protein CASILDNPAYYEQYF.

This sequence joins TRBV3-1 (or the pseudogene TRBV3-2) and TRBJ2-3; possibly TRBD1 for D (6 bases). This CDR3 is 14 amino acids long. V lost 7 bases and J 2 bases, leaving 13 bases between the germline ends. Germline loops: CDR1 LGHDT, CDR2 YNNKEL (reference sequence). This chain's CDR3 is CASKLRDNTDTQYF. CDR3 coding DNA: TGTGCCAGCAAGCTCCGGGACAACACAGATACGCAGTATTTT.

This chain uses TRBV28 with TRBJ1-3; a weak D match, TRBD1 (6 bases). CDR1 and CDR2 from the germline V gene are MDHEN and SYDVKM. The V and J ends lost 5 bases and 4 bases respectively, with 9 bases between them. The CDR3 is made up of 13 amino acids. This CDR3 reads CASSRGQGNTIYF. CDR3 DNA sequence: TGTGCCAGCAGTCGAGGACAGGGAAACACCATATATTTT.

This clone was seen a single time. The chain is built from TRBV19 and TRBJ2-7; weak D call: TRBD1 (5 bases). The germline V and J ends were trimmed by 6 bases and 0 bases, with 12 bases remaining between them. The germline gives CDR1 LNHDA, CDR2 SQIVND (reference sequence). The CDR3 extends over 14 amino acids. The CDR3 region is CASRTSRGSYEQYF. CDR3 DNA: TGTGCCAGTAGAACGTCAAGGGGCTCCTACGAGCAGTACTTC.

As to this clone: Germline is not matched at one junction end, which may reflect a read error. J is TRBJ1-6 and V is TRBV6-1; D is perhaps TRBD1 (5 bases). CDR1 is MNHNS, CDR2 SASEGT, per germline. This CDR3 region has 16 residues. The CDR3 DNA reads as TGTGCCAGCCGTGACCGGGGGAGCTCCTATAATTCACCCCTCCACTTT. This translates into CASRDRGSSYNSPLHF.

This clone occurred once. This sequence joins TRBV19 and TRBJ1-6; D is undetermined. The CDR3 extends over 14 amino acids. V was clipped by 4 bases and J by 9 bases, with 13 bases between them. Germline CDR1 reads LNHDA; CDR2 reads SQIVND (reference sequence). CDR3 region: CASSSREGSSPLHF. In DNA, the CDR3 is TGTGCCAGTAGTAGTAGAGAGGGAAGTTCACCCCTCCACTTT.

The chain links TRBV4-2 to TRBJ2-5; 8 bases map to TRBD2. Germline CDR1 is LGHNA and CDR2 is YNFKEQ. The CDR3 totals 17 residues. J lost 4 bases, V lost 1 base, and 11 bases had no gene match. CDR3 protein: CASSQVLRAGALETQYF. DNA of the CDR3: TGTGCCAGCAGCCAAGTTTTGCGAGCGGGGGCTCTAGAGACCCAGTACTTC.

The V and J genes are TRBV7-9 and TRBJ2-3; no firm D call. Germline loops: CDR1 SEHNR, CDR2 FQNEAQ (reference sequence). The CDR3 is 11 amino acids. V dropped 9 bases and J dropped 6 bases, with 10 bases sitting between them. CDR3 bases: TGTGCCAGTACCCGCGGTGATACGCAGTATTTT. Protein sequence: CASTRGDTQYF.

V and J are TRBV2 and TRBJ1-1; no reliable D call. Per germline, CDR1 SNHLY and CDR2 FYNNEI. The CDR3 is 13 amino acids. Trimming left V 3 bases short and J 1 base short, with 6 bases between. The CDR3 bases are TGTGCCAGCAGTGAGGACTGGAACACTGAAGCTTTCTTT. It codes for CASSEDWNTEAFF.

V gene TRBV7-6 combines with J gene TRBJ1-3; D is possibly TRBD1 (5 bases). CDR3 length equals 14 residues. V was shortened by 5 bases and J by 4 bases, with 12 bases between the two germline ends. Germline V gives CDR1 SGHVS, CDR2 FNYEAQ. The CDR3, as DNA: TGTGCCAGCAGCCCTCAGGGTTACGGAAACACCATATATTTT. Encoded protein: CASSPQGYGNTIYF.

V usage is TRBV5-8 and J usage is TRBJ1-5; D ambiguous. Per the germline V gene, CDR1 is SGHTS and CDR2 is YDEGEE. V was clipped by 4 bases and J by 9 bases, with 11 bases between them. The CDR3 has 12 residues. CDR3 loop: CASSPTYGPQHF. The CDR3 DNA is TGTGCCAGCAGCCCTACCTATGGGCCCCAGCATTTT.

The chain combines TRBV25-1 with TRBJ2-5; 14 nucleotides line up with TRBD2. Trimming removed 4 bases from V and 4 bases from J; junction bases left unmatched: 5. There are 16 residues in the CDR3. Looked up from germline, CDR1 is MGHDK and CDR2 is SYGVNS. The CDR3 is CASSAAGLAGGETQYF. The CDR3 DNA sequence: TGTGCCAGCAGTGCAGCTGGACTAGCGGGAGGAGAGACCCAGTACTTC.

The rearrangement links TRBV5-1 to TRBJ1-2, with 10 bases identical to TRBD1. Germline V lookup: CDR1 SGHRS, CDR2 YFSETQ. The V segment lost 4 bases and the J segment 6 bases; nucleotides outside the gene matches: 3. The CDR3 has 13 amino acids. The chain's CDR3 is CASSGGQGNGYTF. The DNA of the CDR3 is TGCGCCAGCAGCGGGGGACAGGGGAATGGCTACACCTTC. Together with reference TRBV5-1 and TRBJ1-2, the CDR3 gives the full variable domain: KAGVTQTPRYLIKTRGQQVTLSCSPISGHRSVSWYQQTPGQGLQFLFEYFSETQRNKGNFPGRFSGRQFSNSRSEMNVSTLELGDSALYLCASSGGQGNGYTFGSGTRLTVV.

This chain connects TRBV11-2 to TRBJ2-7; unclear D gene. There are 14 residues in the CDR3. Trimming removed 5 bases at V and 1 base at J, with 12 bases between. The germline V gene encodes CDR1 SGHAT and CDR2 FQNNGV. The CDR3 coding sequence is TGTGCCAGCAGCCCCGGAGAGGTGTCCTACGAGCAGTACTTC. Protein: CASSPGEVSYEQYF.

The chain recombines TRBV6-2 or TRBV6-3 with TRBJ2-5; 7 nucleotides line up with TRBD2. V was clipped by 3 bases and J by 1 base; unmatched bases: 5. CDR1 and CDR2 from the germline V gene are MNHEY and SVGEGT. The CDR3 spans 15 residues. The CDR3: CASSYAGVSQETQYF. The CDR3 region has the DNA TGTGCCAGCAGTTATGCGGGAGTTTCCCAAGAGACCCAGTACTTC.

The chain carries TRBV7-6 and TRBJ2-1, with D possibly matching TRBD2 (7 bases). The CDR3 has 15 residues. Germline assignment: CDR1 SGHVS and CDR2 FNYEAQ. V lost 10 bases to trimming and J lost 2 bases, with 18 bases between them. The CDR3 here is CAKGGEKRPYNEQFF. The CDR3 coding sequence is TGTGCCAAAGGGGGGGAAAAACGCCCCTACAATGAGCAGTTCTTC. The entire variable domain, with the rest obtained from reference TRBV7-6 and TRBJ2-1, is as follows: GAGVSQSPRYKVTKRGQDVALRCDPISGHVSLYWYRQALGQGPEFLTYFNYEAQQDKSGLPNDRFSAERPEGSISTLTIQRTEQRDSAMYRCAKGGEKRPYNEQFFGPGTRLTVL.

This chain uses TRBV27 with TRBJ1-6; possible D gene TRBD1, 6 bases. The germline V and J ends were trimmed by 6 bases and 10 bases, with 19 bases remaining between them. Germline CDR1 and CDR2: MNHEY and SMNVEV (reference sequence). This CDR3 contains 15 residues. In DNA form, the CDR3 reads TGTGCCAGCAGCCCCAGGGGAATAGAGGGCTCACCCCTCCACTTT. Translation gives CASSPRGIEGSPLHF.